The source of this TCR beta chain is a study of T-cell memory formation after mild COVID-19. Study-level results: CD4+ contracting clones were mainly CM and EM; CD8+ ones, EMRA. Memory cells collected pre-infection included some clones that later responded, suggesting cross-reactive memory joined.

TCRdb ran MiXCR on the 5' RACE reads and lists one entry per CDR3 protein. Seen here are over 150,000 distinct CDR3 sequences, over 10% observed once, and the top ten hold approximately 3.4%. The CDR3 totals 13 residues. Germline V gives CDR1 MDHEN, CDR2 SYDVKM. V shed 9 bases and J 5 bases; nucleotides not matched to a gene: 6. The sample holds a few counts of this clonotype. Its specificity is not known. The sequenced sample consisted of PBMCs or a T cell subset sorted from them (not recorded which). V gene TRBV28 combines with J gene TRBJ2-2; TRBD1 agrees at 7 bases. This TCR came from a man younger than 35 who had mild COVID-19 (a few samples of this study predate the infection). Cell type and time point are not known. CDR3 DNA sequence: TGTGCCAGTTTGACAGGGTGGACCGGGGAGCTGTTTTTT. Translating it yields CASLTGWTGELFF.